The clone carrying this TCR beta chain was observed many times. The antigen is not known. Combining iRepertoire HTBI primers with Arm-PCR of CDR3 regions, the authors built TCR beta libraries. TCRdb processed the multiplex PCR reads anew with MiXCR; each CDR3 protein has one entry. Of 440,000 or so distinct CDR3 sequences listed, roughly 15% are singletons. The data are from a study of regulatory T cells in long-lasting Graves disease. Notes on the study in general: Persistent-disease Graves' patients showed less TCR diversity than new cases.

The V segment lost 0 bases and the J segment 5 bases; nucleotides outside the gene matches: 12. Germline CDR1 DFQATT, CDR2 SNEGSKA (reference sequence). The CDR3 has 17 residues. Described time point: newly diagnosed GD, antithyroid drugs for less than 3 months. PBMCs provided the RNA from which the TCR library was made. The data were also submitted as part of a second study, on T cells in Graves' hyperthyroidism and ophthalmopathy. From that second work: Among the patients, aged 18 to 65, hyperthyroidism was newly diagnosed and had lasted under 2 months.

This material consisted of peripheral blood mononuclear cells (PBMCs), taken at new diagnosis, from a patient treated with antithyroid drugs. This receptor was taken from a woman aged 30 to 39 with Graves disease. V and J are TRBV20-1 and TRBJ2-5; 10 nucleotides align to TRBD1. The CDR3 reads CSARDPTGTGDMETQYF. The CDR3 DNA reads as TGCAGTGCTAGAGATCCGACCGGGACAGGGGATATGGAGACCCAGTACTTC.